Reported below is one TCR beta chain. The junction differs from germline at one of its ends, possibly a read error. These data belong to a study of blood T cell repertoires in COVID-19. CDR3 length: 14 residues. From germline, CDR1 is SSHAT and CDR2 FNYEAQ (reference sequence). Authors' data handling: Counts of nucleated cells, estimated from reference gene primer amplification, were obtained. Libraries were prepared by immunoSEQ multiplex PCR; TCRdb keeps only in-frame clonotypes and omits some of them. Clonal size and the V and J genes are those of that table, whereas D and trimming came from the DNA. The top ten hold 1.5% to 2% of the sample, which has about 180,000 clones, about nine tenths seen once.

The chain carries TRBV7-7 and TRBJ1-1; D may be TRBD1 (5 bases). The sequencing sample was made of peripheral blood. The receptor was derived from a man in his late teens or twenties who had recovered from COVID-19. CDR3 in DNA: TGTGCTAGCAGCCCACGCCCGGGGGATGCTGAAGCTTTCTTT. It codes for CASSPRPGDAEAFF.